The 16 T cell receptor beta chains presented below share a single source sample, sequenced in a study of identical twins. TCRdb redid the calling of the 5' RACE reads with MiXCR, one entry per CDR3 protein. The sample lists about 690,000 distinct CDR3 sequences, roughly 6.2% occurring once. The sequencing sample was made of naive T cells sorted from blood. Every receptor here comes from a man younger than 35 in good health.

This clonotype was found many times. V is TRBV12-3 or TRBV12-4 and J is TRBJ2-1, with D maybe TRBD2 (5 bases). This CDR3 spans 13 amino acids. Trimming cost V 9 bases and J 5 bases, with 14 bases left between them. CDR3 loop: CASSRGGHNEQFF. CDR3 nucleotide sequence: TGTGCCAGTAGCCGCGGAGGACACAATGAGCAGTTCTTC.

This clonotype was counted a few times. The chain uses TRBV20-1 and TRBJ1-6; weak D call: TRBD1 (6 bases). This CDR3 spans 15 amino acids. Trimming took off 3 bases at V and 7 bases at J, with 16 bases between the two ends. Germline V CDR1 and CDR2: DFQATT, SNEGSKA (reference sequence). CDR3 in DNA: TGCAGTGCTAGGCCCGGGGGCGAAGTAAATTCACCCCTCCACTTT. This translates into CSARPGGEVNSPLHF.

This clonotype has at least ten counts. V usage is TRBV6-1 and J usage is TRBJ2-2; a weak D match, TRBD2 (6 bases). CDR1 is MNHNS, CDR2 SASEGT, per germline. Between the trimmed V and J ends, which lost 6 bases and 9 bases, there was a span of 14 bases. The CDR3 extends over 13 amino acids. DNA for the CDR3: TGTGCCAGCAGCTCCGGGGGTGCCAGGGAGCTGTTTTTT. It encodes CASSSGGARELFF.

This chain uses TRBV12-5 with TRBJ2-1; D gene unclear. Trimming stripped 6 bases from V and 8 bases from J, with 14 bases between. This CDR3 is built from 13 residues. Germline V gene data show CDR1 as LGHNT and CDR2 as FRNRAP. CDR3 residues: CASGTVPADEQFF. DNA for the CDR3: TGTGCTAGTGGAACGGTCCCCGCGGATGAGCAGTTCTTC.

This sequence joins TRBV30 and TRBJ2-4; 10 bases are shared with TRBD1. The CDR3 runs 16 residues. Germline CDR1 and CDR2: GTSNPN and SVGIG (reference sequence). Unmatched junction bases numbered 8, after V lost 0 bases and J lost 6 bases. CDR3 sequence: CAWSVRSGQGLNIQYF. For the CDR3, the DNA is TGTGCCTGGAGTGTACGTTCGGGACAGGGGCTAAACATTCAGTACTTC. The full variable domain, rest sourced from reference TRBV30 and TRBJ2-4, is SQTIHQWPATLVQPVGSPLSLECTVEGTSNPNLYWYRQAAGRGLQLLFYSVGIGQISSEVPQNLSASRPQDRQFILSSKKLLLSDSGFYLCAWSVRSGQGLNIQYFGAGTRLSVL.

V and J are TRBV3-1 and TRBJ2-7, with TRBD2 matching 7 bases. The germline CDR1 and CDR2 sequences are LGHDT and YNNKEL (reference sequence). The CDR3 contains 14 residues. Germline trimming cut 4 bases from V and 7 bases from J; bases unmatched to any gene: 10. The CDR3 loop reads CASSPTPGLPEQYV. The CDR3 DNA reads TGTGCCAGCAGCCCTACCCCGGGACTACCGGAGCAGTACGTC.

The sample holds a few counts of this clonotype. The chain combines TRBV20-1 with TRBJ1-1; maybe TRBD1 (5 bases). Between the trimmed V and J ends, which lost 7 bases and 0 bases, there was a span of 12 bases. Germline assignment: CDR1 DFQATT and CDR2 SNEGSKA (reference sequence). CDR3 length: 13 residues. In nucleotides, the CDR3 is TGCAGTGTTTTTGGGGCTCTGAACACTGAAGCTTTCTTT. It yields the protein CSVFGALNTEAFF.

This clonotype occurred many times. CDR3 region: CASSPFVDMGETQYF. The CDR3 DNA follows: TGTGCCAGCAGTCCCTTTGTCGACATGGGAGAGACCCAGTACTTC. The gene calls are TRBV27 and TRBJ2-5, with unresolved D. Germline CDR1 reads MNHEY; CDR2 reads SMNVEV (reference sequence). Trimming took off 5 bases at V and 4 bases at J, with 17 bases between the two ends. The CDR3 runs to 15 residues.

This clonotype was picked up many times. This chain joins TRBV20-1 and TRBJ2-1; possible D gene TRBD2, 6 bases. From germline, CDR1 is DFQATT and CDR2 SNEGSKA (reference sequence). Trimming removed 6 bases at V and 7 bases at J, with 22 bases between. The CDR3 has 15 amino acids. CDR3 sequence reads: CSAPWGVAILNEQFF. As DNA, the CDR3 is TGCAGTGCCCCATGGGGGGTGGCAATTTTGAATGAGCAGTTCTTC.

The rearrangement uses TRBV12-3 or TRBV12-4 and TRBJ1-4; TRBD1 might be the D (5 bases). Trimming took off 5 bases at V and 12 bases at J, with 16 bases between the two ends. The CDR3 totals 13 residues. This CDR3 reads CASSPEATGELFF. The CDR3 region has the DNA TGTGCCAGCAGTCCCGAGGCCACGGGGGAACTGTTTTTT.

This clonotype was found many times. The chain's CDR3 is CASSLGLRFSYEQYF. The DNA of the CDR3 is TGTGCCAGCAGCTTAGGACTGCGCTTCTCCTACGAGCAGTACTTC. The chain recombines TRBV13 with TRBJ2-7, with D unclear. Germline V gene lookup returns CDR1 PRHDT and CDR2 FYEKMQ (reference sequence). With 0 bases removed from V and 0 bases from J, the gap between germline ends came to 9 bases. CDR3 size: 15 residues. The variable domain in full, completed from reference TRBV13 and TRBJ2-7, reads AAGVIQSPRHLIKEKRETATLKCYPIPRHDTVYWYQQGPGQDPQFLISFYEKMQSDKGSIPDRFSAQQFSDYHSELNMSSLELGDSALYFCASSLGLRFSYEQYFGPGTRLTVT.

The J gene is TRBJ2-7, the V gene TRBV7-9; 7 bases align to TRBD2. Per germline, CDR1 SEHNR and CDR2 FQNEAQ (reference sequence). The CDR3 is 13 amino acids. With V trimmed by 8 bases and J by 5 bases, 9 bases remained unmatched. CDR3 sequence: CASGSSGFNEQYF. The CDR3 nucleotides are TGTGCCAGCGGGTCTAGCGGCTTCAACGAGCAGTACTTC. The variable domain in full, completed from reference TRBV7-9 and TRBJ2-7, reads DTGVSQNPRHKITKRGQNVTFRCDPISEHNRLYWYRQTLGQGPEFLTYFQNEAQLEKSRLLSDRFSAERPKGSFSTLEIQRTEQGDSAMYLCASGSSGFNEQYFGPGTRLTVT.

A few counts support this clonotype. Without the conserved terminal phenylalanine or tryptophan, this CDR3 likely stems from a read error. The gene calls are TRBV4-1 and TRBJ1-1; no clear D. The CDR3 spans 12 residues. The V and J ends lost 4 bases and 1 base respectively, with 4 bases between them. From germline, CDR1 is MGHRA and CDR2 YSYEKL. The CDR3 nucleotides are TGCGCCAGCAGCCTAACGAACACTGAAGCTTTCTGT. Its translation is CASSLTNTEAFC.

This clonotype was seen many times. V gene TRBV12-3 or TRBV12-4 combines with J gene TRBJ1-1; tentatively, D is TRBD1 (5 bases). The CDR3 is 11 amino acids. V was trimmed by 5 bases and J by 8 bases, leaving 9 bases between them. This CDR3 reads CASSMGREAFF. CDR3 bases: TGTGCCAGCAGTATGGGACGAGAAGCTTTCTTT.

V is TRBV20-1 and J is TRBJ2-7, with D perhaps TRBD1 or TRBD2 (5 bases each). CDR3 length: 11 residues. Looked up from germline, CDR1 is DFQATT and CDR2 is SNEGSKA (reference sequence). This chain's CDR3 is CIPSLGGEQYV. The CDR3 DNA reads TGCATCCCTTCCCTTGGGGGCGAGCAGTACGTC.

The rearrangement joins TRBV5-1 to TRBJ1-4; no clear D gene. Germline V CDR1 and CDR2: SGHRS, YFSETQ. The CDR3 runs 13 residues. V lost 5 bases to trimming and J lost 8 bases, with 13 bases between them. CDR3 amino acids: CASRPTIGEKLFF. CDR3 sequence (DNA): TGCGCCAGCAGACCAACGATAGGGGAAAAACTGTTTTTT. The full variable domain, with the rest looked up from reference TRBV5-1 and TRBJ1-4, is KAGVTQTPRYLIKTRGQQVTLSCSPISGHRSVSWYQQTPGQGLQFLFEYFSETQRNKGNFPGRFSGRQFSNSRSEMNVSTLELGDSALYLCASRPTIGEKLFFGSGTQLSVL.